This entry describes one T cell receptor (beta chain). Its antigen is not identified. Preparation of TCR beta libraries was done by quantitative 5'-RACE with molecular barcodes. One entry per CDR3 protein, called by TCRdb with MiXCR from the 5' RACE reads. The table shows some 200,000 distinct CDR3 sequences, with around 13% occurring only once. This sample is drawn from a study of CD8 T cells in ankylosing spondylitis. Findings and caveats of the study: Relatively rare in peripheral blood, disease-linked clones were also CD8+. In synovial fluid and blood from reactive arthritis, some motif variants were previously reported.

CDR1 SGDLS and CDR2 YYNGEE come from the germline V gene. The CDR3 runs to 16 residues. V was clipped by 3 bases and J by 3 bases, with 16 bases between them. The chain employs TRBV9 and TRBJ1-5; D remains ambiguous. The sequence was collected from a male donor with ankylosing spondylitis or in good health (not recorded which). Sequencing was carried out using blood, either unsorted or a sorted T cell fraction (not recorded which). The CDR3 region is CASSGNPNGDNQPQHF. Here the CDR3 DNA reads TGTGCCAGCAGCGGTAACCCCAACGGGGACAATCAGCCCCAGCATTTT.